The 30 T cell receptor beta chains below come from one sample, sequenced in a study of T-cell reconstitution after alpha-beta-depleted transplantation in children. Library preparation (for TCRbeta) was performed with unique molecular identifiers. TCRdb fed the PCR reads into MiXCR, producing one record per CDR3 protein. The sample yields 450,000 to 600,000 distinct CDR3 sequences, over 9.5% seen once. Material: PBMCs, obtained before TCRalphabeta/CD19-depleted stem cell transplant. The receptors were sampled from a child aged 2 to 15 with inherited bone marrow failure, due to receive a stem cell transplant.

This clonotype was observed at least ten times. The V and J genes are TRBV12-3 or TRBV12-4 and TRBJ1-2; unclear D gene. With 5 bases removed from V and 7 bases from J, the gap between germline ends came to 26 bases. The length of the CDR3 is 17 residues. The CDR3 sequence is CASSPSDPSGSLTGYTF. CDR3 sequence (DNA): TGTGCCAGCAGTCCCTCGGACCCCAGCGGTTCCTTGACTGGCTACACCTTC.

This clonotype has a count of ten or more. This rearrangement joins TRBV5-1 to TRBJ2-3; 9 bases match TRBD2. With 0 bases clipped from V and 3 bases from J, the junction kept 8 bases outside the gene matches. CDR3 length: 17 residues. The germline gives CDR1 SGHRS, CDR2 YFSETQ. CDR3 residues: CASSLAAGAGGTDTQYF. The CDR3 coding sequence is TGCGCCAGCAGCTTGGCCGCGGGAGCGGGAGGAACAGATACGCAGTATTTT.

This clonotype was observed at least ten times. The CDR3 bases are TGTGCCAGCAGTGAGGGGGGGTTCCAAGAGACCCAGTACTTC. Protein sequence: CASSEGGFQETQYF. The J gene is TRBJ2-5, the V gene TRBV6-1, with TRBD2 identical over 7 bases. The CDR3 is made up of 14 amino acids. V was clipped by 3 bases and J by 1 base; unmatched bases: 2. Germline CDR1 reads MNHNS; CDR2 reads SASEGT.

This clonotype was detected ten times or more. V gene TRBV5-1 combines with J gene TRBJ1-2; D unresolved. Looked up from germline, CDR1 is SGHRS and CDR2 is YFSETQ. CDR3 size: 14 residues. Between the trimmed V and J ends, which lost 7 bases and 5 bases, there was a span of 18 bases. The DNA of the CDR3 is TGCGCCAGCGCCGTTGGCCGGGGAGGGTATGGCTACACCTTC. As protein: CASAVGRGGYGYTF. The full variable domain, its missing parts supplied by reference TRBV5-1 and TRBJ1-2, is KAGVTQTPRYLIKTRGQQVTLSCSPISGHRSVSWYQQTPGQGLQFLFEYFSETQRNKGNFPGRFSGRQFSNSRSEMNVSTLELGDSALYLCASAVGRGGYGYTFGSGTRLTVV.

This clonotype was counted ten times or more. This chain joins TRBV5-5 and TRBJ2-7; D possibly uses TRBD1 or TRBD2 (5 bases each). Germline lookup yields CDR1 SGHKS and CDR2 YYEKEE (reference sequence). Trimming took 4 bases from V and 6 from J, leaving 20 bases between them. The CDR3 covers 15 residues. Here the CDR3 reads CASSHGTSQKGEQYF. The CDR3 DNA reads TGTGCCAGCAGCCACGGGACGTCTCAAAAGGGCGAGCAGTACTTC.

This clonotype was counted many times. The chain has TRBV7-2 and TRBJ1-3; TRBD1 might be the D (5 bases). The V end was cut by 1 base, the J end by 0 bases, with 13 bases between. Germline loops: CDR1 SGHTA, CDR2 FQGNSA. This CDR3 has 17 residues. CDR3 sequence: CASSLGSGTVSGNTIYF. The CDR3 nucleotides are TGTGCCAGCAGCTTAGGGTCCGGGACCGTCTCTGGAAACACCATATATTTT. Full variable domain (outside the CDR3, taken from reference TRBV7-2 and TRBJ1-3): GAGVSQSPSNKVTEKGKDVELRCDPISGHTALYWYRQSLGQGLEFLIYFQGNSAPDKSGLPSDRFSAERTGGSVSTLTIQRTQQEDSAVYLCASSLGSGTVSGNTIYFGEGSWLTVV.

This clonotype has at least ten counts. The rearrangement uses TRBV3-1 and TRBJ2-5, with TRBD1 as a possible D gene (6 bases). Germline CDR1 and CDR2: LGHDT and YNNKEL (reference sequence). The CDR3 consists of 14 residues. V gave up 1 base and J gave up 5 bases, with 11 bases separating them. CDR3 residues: CASSQASGEETQYF. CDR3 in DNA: TGTGCCAGCAGCCAAGCCTCAGGGGAGGAGACCCAGTACTTC.

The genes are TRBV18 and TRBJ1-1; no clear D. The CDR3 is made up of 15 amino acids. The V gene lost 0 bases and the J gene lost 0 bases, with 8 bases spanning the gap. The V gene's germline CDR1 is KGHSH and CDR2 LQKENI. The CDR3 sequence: CASSPPVRLNTEAFF. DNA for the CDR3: TGTGCCAGCTCACCACCGGTCAGATTGAACACTGAAGCTTTCTTT.

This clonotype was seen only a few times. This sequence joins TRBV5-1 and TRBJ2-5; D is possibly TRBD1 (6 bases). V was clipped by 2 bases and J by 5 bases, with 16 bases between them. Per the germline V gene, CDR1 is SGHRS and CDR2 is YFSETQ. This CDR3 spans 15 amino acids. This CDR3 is CASSFLQGIQETQYF. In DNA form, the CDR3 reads TGCGCCAGCAGCTTTCTTCAGGGGATTCAGGAGACCCAGTACTTC.

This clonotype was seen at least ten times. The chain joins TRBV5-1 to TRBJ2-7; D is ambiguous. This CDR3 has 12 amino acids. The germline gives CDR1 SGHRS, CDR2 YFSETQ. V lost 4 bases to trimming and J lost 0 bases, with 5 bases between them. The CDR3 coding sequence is TGCGCCAGCAGCGTCAGCTCCTACGAGCAGTACTTC. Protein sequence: CASSVSSYEQYF.

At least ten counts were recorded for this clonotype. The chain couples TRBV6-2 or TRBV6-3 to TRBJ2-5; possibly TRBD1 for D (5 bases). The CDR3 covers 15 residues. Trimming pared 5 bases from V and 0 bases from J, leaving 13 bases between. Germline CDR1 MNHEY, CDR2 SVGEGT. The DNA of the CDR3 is TGTGCCAGCAGTCCTATTCTGGGGCACCAAGAGACCCAGTACTTC. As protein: CASSPILGHQETQYF.

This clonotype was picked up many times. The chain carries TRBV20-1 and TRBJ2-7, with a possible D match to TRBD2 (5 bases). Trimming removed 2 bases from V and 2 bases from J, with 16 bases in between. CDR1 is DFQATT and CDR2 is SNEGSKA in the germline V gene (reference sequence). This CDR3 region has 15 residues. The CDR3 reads CSARHEDRGTYEQYF. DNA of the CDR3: TGCAGTGCTAGACATGAGGATCGGGGTACCTACGAGCAGTACTTC.

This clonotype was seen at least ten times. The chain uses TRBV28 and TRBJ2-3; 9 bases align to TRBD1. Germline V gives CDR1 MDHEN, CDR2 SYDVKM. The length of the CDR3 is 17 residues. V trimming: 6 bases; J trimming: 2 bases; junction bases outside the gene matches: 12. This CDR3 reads CASSLIGGTGPTDTQYF. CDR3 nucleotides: TGTGCCAGCAGCCTGATTGGCGGGACAGGGCCCACAGATACGCAGTATTTT.

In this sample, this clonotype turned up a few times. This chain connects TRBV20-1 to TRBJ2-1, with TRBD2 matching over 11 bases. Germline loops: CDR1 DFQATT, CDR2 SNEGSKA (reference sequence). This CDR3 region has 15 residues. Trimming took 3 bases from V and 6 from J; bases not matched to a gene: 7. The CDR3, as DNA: TGCAGTGCTAGCCAACTAGCGGGAGTAGGCAATGAGCAGTTCTTC. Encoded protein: CSASQLAGVGNEQFF.

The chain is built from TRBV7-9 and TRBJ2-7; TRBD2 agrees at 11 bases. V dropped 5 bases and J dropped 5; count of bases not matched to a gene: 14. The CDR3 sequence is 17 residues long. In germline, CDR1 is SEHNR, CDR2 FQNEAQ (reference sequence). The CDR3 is CASSPRPLAGVRDEQYF. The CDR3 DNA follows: TGTGCCAGCAGCCCCCGACCACTAGCGGGAGTCCGGGACGAGCAGTACTTC.

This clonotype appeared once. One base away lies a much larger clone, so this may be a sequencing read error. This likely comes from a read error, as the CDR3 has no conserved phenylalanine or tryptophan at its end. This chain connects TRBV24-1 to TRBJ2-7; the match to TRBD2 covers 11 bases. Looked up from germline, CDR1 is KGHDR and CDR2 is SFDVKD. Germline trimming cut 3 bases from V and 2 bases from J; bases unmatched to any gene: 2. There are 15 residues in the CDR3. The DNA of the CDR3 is TGTGCCACCAGTGATGGGACTAGCGGAACCTACGAGCAGTACTCC. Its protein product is CATSDGTSGTYEQYS.

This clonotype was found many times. The CDR3 DNA reads TGTGCCAGCTCACTCGGGACCGCTGAAGCTTTCTTT. Translated: CASSLGTAEAFF. The chain recombines TRBV18 with TRBJ1-1; D possibly corresponds to TRBD1 (5 bases). CDR1 KGHSH and CDR2 LQKENI come from the germline V gene. The V end lost 4 bases, the J end lost 6 bases, and 9 bases lay between the germline ends. The CDR3 extends over 12 amino acids. Full variable domain (missing parts from reference TRBV18 and TRBJ1-1): NAGVMQNPRHLVRRRGQEARLRCSPMKGHSHVYWYRQLPEEGLKFMVYLQKENIIDESGMPKERFSAEFPKEGPSILRIQQVVRGDSAAYFCASSLGTAEAFFGQGTRLTVV.

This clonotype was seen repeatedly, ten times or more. This CDR3 is CSTWGQGATEQFF. For the CDR3, the DNA is TGCAGTACGTGGGGACAGGGGGCCACTGAGCAGTTCTTC. The chain joins TRBV29-1 to TRBJ2-1; TRBD1 matches at 12 bases. CDR1 is SQVTM, CDR2 ANQGSEA, per germline. The CDR3 spans 13 residues.

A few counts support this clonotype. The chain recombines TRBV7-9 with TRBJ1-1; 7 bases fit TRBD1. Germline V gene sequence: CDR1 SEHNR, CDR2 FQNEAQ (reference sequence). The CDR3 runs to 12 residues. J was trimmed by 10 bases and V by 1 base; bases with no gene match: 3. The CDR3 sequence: CASSLGGQRAFF. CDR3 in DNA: TGTGCCAGCAGCTTAGGGGGACAGAGAGCTTTCTTT.

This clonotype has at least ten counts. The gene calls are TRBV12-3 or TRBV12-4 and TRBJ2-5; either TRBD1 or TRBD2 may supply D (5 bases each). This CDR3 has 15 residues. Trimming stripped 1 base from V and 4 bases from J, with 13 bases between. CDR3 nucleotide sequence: TGTGCCAGCAGTTTAGTTTGGGGGAGTGGAGAGACCCAGTACTTC. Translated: CASSLVWGSGETQYF.

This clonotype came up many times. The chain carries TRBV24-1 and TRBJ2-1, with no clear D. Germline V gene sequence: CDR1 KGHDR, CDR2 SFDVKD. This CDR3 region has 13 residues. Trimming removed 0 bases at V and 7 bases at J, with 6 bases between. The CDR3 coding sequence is TGTGCCACCAGTGATTTGGGGGTAAATGAGCAGTTCTTC. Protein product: CATSDLGVNEQFF.

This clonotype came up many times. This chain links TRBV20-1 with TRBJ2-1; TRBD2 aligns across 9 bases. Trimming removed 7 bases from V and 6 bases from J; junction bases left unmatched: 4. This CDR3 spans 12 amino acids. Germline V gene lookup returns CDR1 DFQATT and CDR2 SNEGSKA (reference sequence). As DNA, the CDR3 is TGCAGTGTAGCGGGAGATCCCAATGAGCAGTTCTTC. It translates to CSVAGDPNEQFF.

CDR3 in amino acids: CSWRADEQFF. In DNA form, the CDR3 reads TGCAGTTGGAGGGCCGATGAGCAGTTCTTC. The V and J genes are TRBV20-1 and TRBJ2-1; D may be TRBD2 (6 bases). The ends were cut back, 8 bases at V and 8 bases at J, with 10 bases in the middle. CDR3 length equals 10 residues. In germline, CDR1 is DFQATT, CDR2 SNEGSKA (reference sequence).

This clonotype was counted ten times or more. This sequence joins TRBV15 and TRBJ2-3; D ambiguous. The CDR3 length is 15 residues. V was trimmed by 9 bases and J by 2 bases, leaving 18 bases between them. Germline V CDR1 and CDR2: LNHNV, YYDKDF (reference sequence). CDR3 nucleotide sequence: TGTGCCACTCGGTTCCGAGGTGGGCCCACAGATACGCAGTATTTT. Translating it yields CATRFRGGPTDTQYF.

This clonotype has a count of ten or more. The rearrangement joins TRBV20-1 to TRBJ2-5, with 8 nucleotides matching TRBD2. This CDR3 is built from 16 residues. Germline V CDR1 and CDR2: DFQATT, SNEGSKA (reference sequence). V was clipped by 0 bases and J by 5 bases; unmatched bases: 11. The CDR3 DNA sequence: TGCAGTGCTAGAGATATTTCAGCGGGAGTAGGGGAGACCCAGTACTTC. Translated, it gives CSARDISAGVGETQYF.

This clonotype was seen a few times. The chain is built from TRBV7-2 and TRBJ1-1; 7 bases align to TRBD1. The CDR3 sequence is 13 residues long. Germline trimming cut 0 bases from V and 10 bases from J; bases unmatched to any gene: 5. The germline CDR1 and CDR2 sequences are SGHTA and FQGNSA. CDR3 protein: CASSLAQGVGAFF. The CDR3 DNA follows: TGTGCCAGCAGCTTAGCCCAGGGGGTGGGAGCTTTCTTT.

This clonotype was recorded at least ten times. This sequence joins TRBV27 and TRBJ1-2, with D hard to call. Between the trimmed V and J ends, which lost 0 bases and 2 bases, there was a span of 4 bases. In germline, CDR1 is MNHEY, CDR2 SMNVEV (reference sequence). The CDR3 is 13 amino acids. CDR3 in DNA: TGTGCCAGCAGTTTATCGCAGAACTATGGCTACACCTTC. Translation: CASSLSQNYGYTF.

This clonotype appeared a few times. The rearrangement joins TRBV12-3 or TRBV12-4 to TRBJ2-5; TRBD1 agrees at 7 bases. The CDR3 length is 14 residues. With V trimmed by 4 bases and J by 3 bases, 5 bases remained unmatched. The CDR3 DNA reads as TGTGCCAGCAGTTCTGATGACAGGGAAGAGACCCAGTACTTC. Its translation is CASSSDDREETQYF.

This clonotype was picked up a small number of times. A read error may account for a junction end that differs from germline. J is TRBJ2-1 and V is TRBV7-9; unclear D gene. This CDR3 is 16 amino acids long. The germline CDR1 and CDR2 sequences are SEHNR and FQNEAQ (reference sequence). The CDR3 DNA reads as TGTACCAGCAGCTTAGTACGGAAGAGCTCCTACAATGAGCAGTTCTTC. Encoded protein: CTSSLVRKSSYNEQFF.

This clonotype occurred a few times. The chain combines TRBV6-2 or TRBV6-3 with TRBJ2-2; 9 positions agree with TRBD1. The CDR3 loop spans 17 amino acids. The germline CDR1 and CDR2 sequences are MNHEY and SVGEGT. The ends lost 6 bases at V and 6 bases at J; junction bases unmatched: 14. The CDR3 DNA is TGTGCCAGCAGATTTGATTATCGGACAGGGGCTCCCGGGGAGCTGTTTTTT. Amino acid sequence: CASRFDYRTGAPGELFF.